This is a list of T cell receptor beta chains from one sample in a study of blood T cell repertoires in COVID-19. The data were produced by immunoSEQ multiplex PCR, yet TCRdb's version contains in-frame clones alone and is incomplete. The sample consists of roughly 150,000 clones, about nine tenths of them appearing once. The sequenced sample was peripheral blood. The source is a woman between 65 and 79 years old with acute or convalescent COVID-19. Both conserved end residues are part of each CDR3. Each record gives: V gene, J gene, D gene, clone size, CDR3 protein, CDR3 DNA. A D gene is named only where the DNA matches it firmly. Expanded clones are given a class, and other clones once, few, many or no size at all.

>TRBV28|TRBJ1-5|-|once
CASRADSRAPNQPQHF
TGTGCCAGCAGGGCGGACAGTAGGGCCCCCAATCAGCCCCAGCATTTT
>TRBV5-1|TRBJ2-7|TRBD1|-
CASSILRQGVSYEQYF
TGCGCCAGCAGCATCCTTAGACAGGGGGTCTCCTACGAGCAGTACTTC
>TRBV7-2|TRBJ1-3|-|-
CASSLGQRVYGNTIYF
TGTGCCAGCAGCTTAGGGCAGCGGGTATATGGAAACACCATATATTTT
>TRBV6-5|TRBJ1-1|-|-
CASTSPGSPEAFF
TGTGCCAGCACCTCCCCTGGGAGTCCTGAAGCTTTCTTT
>TRBV13|TRBJ1-1|-|-
CASSLPLLMNWATEAFF
TGTGCCAGCAGCTTACCCCTCCTCATGAACTGGGCCACTGAAGCTTTCTTT
>TRBV19|TRBJ1-2|TRBD1|-
CASRRDREGYTF
TGTGCCAGTAGACGGGACAGGGAAGGCTACACCTTC
>TRBV9|TRBJ1-2|-|-
CASSVQNYGYTF
TGTGCCAGCAGCGTTCAGAACTATGGCTACACCTTC
>TRBV19|TRBJ1-5|-|-
CASSIAPRAGPQHF
TGTGCCAGTAGTATAGCCCCCAGGGCAGGGCCCCAGCATTTT
>TRBV5-8|TRBJ1-6|-|-
CASSHRNSPLHF
TGTGCCAGCAGCCATAGAAATTCACCCCTCCACTTT
>TRBV6-6|TRBJ2-7|TRBD1|-
CASSAGTGNYEQYF
TGTGCCAGCAGCGCCGGGACAGGGAATTACGAGCAGTACTTC
>TRBV2|TRBJ1-5|TRBD1|-
CASSDRGSEYNQPQHF
TGTGCCAGCTCGGACAGGGGATCGGAATACAATCAGCCCCAGCATTTT
>TRBV19|TRBJ1-6|-|-
CASSIAGVSPLHF
TGTGCCAGTAGTATCGCAGGGGTTTCACCCCTCCACTTT